This T cell receptor beta chain was documented in a study of cytomegalovirus exposure and HLA in healthy donors. Findings and caveats of the study: Clonal expansion was found to be greater in HLA-associated TCR beta chains than in equally common others in a later analysis. Several of the most significant clusters appeared, in a later analysis, to be linked to common viral pathogens. TRBV6-2, TRBV6-3 and other indistinguishable V segments were excluded.

PCR involved 60 Vbeta and 13 Jbeta primers. Authors' processing steps: There were around 80 million unique TCR beta chains by a later count, and approximately 10 million of them were shared. Repertoires were generated with immunoSEQ multiplex PCR, while TCRdb's copy carries only in-frame clones and drops some. V and J calls plus clone size are reproduced from that table; the DNA served to infer D and trimming. Of about 150,000 clones listed, 70% to 90% are singletons. Germline-derived CDR1 and CDR2 are LNHDA and SQIVND (reference sequence). The CDR3 loop spans 12 amino acids. Trimming removed 5 bases from V and 10 bases from J; junction bases left unmatched: 5. In regard to this clone: Antigen: not known.

The chain has TRBV19 and TRBJ2-1; 7 nucleotides line up with TRBD1. This clonotype originated in a man aged 35-49 years in good health and CMV-seronegative. Sample: PBMCs. CDR3 in amino acids: CASSSLGQEQFF. The CDR3, as DNA: TGTGCCAGTAGTTCCTTGGGACAGGAGCAGTTCTTC.